This T cell receptor beta chain derives from a study of Ad26.COV2.S vaccination and SARS-CoV-2 variants. The overall study: Donor was in the COV1001 Ad26.COV2.S trial arm. Ad26.COV2.S shots went into the muscle once or twice, 56 days apart.

Noted treatment: around 19 received Ad26.COV2.S at low or high dose, single or two shots; 5 received placebo; per-sample allocation not given. Day 63 after the first injection of vaccine or placebo was the sampling time. A Boston adult aged 18-55 years was the donor. The CDR3 covers 16 residues. Losses at the gene ends were 5 bases for V and 2 bases for J; bases not matched to a gene: 8. Germline CDR1 and CDR2: SEHNR and FQNEAQ (reference sequence). The repertoire was sequenced with immunoSEQ multiplex PCR; TCRdb's copy has only in-frame clones and lacks some. The sample includes about 400,000 clones, 88% of them seen just once.

The sequence derives from a person between 18 and 65 years old who received the Ad26.COV2.S COVID-19 vaccine or a placebo. The source was peripheral blood, collected in a trial of Ad26.COV2.S vaccine versus placebo. The chain recombines TRBV7-9 with TRBJ2-1; 8 nucleotides line up with TRBD1. CDR3: CASSPLDRVPYNEQFF. Here the CDR3 DNA reads TGTGCCAGCAGCCCACTGGACAGGGTACCCTACAATGAGCAGTTCTTC.